The entry below describes one T cell receptor beta chain. Its target is not known. The junction and the germline gene differ at one end; a read error may be behind it. The data were taken from a study of T cell responses to AZD1222 COVID-19 vaccine. Study conclusions and caveats: A reported finding is that nearly half of spike-specific TCRs target unmutated variant regions. Spike-specific TCR breadth and depth were elevated following two AZD1222 doses. Spike-wide vaccine-associated CD4 TCRs dominated at 160-218 and 743-854. Just five to seven people given AZD1222 tested seropositive at baseline.

Germline lookup yields CDR1 SGHRS and CDR2 YFSETQ. This CDR3 has 13 residues. Clones were read by immunoSEQ multiplex PCR, and TCRdb kept only the in-frame ones, dropping some. Of about 150,000 clones listed, 90% to 95% are singletons. The sequences come from peripheral blood, collected on day 0 of AZD1222 vaccination. The TCR originated in an adult in good health. The chain is built from TRBV5-1 and TRBJ2-7; 9 bases are a match to TRBD2. This CDR3 reads CASSSFGSGGPDF. For the CDR3, the DNA is TGCGCCAGCAGCTCCTTCGGCAGCGGGGGGCCAGACTTC.